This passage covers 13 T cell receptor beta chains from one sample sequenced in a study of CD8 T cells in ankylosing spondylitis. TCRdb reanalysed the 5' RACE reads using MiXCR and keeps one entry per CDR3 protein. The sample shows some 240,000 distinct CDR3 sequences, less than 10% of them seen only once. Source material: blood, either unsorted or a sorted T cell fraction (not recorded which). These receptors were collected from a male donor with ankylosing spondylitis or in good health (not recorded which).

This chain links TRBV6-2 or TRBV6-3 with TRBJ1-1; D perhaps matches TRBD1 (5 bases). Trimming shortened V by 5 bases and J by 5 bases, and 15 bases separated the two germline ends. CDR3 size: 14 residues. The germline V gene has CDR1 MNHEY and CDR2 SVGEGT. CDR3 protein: CASSAQGARTEAFF. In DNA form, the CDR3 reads TGTGCCAGCAGTGCCCAAGGGGCGCGGACTGAAGCTTTCTTT.

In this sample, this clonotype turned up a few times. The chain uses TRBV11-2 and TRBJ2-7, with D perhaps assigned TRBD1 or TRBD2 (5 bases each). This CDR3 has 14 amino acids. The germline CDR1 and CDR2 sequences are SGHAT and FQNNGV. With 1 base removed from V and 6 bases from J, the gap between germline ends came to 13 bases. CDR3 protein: CASSLGGTEREQYF. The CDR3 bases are TGTGCCAGCAGCTTAGGTGGGACCGAGCGCGAGCAGTACTTC.

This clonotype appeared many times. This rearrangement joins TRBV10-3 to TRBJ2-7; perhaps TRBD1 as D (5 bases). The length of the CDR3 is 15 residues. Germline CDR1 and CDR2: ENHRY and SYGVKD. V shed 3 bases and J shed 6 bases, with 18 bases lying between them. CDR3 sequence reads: CAISEIGATTGEQYF. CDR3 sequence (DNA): TGTGCCATCAGTGAAATAGGAGCAACTACAGGCGAGCAGTACTTC.

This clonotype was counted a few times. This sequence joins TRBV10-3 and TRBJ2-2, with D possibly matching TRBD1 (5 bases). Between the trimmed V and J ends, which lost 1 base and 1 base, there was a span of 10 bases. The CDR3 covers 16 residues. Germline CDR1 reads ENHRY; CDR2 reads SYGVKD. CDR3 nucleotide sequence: TGTGCCATCAGTGAGTTTATTCAGGGGAACACCGGGGAGCTGTTTTTT. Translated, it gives CAISEFIQGNTGELFF.

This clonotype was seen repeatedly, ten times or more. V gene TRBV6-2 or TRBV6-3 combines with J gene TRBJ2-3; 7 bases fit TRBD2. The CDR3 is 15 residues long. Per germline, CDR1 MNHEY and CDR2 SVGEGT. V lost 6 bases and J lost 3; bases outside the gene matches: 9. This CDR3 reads CASSPAGEETDTQYF. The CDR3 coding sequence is TGTGCCAGCAGCCCCGCGGGAGAAGAGACAGATACGCAGTATTTT.

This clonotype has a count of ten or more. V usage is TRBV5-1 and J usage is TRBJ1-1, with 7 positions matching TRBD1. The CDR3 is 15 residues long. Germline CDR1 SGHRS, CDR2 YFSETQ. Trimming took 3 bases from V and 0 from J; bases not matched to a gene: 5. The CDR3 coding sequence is TGCGCCAGCAGCTCGGGACAGAACCTGAACACTGAAGCTTTCTTT. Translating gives CASSSGQNLNTEAFF.

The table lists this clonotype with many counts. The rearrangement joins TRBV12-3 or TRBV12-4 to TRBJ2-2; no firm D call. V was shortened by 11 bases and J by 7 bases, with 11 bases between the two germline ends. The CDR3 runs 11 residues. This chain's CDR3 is CASWAGGELFF. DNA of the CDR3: TGTGCCTCATGGGCCGGCGGGGAGCTGTTTTTT.

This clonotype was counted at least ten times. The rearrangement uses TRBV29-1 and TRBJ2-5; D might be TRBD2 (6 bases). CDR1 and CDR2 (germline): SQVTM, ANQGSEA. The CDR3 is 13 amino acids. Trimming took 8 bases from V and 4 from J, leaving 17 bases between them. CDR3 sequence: CSFKHSGGETQYF. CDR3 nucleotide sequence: TGCAGCTTCAAGCATAGCGGTGGAGAGACCCAGTACTTC.

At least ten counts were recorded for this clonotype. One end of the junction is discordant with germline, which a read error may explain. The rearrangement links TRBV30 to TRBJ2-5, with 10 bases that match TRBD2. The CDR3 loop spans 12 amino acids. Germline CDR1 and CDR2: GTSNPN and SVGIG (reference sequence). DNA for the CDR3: TGTGCCTGGTCCGGGACTAGCGACCGGCCCCACTTC. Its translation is CAWSGTSDRPHF.

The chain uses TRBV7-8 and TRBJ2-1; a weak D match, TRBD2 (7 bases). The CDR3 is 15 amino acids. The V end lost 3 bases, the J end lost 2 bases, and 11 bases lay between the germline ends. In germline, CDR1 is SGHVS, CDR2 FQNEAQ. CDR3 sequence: CASSFWGGTYNEQFF. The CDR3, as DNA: TGTGCCAGCAGCTTTTGGGGGGGCACCTACAATGAGCAGTTCTTC.

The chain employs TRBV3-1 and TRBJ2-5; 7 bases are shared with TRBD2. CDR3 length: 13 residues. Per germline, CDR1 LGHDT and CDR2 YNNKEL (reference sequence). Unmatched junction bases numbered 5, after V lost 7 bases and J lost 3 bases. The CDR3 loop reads CASKASGKETQYF. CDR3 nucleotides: TGTGCCAGCAAGGCTAGCGGTAAAGAGACCCAGTACTTC.

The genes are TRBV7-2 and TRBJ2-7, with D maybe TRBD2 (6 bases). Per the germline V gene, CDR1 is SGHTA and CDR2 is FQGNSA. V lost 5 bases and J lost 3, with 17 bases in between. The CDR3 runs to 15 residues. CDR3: CASSAAGSDLYEQYF. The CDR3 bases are TGTGCCAGCAGCGCCGCGGGGTCGGACCTCTACGAGCAGTACTTC.

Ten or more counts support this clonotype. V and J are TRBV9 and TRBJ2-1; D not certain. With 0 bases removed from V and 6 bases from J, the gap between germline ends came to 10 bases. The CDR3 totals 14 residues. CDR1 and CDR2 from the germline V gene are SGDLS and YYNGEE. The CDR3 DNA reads TGTGCCAGCAGCGTAGAATGGACCTCCAATGAGCAGTTCTTC. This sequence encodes CASSVEWTSNEQFF. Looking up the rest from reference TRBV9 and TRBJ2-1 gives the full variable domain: DSGVTQTPKHLITATGQRVTLRCSPRSGDLSVYWYQQSLDQGLQFLIQYYNGEERAKGNILERFSAQQFPDLHSELNLSSLELGDSALYFCASSVEWTSNEQFFGPGTRLTVL.